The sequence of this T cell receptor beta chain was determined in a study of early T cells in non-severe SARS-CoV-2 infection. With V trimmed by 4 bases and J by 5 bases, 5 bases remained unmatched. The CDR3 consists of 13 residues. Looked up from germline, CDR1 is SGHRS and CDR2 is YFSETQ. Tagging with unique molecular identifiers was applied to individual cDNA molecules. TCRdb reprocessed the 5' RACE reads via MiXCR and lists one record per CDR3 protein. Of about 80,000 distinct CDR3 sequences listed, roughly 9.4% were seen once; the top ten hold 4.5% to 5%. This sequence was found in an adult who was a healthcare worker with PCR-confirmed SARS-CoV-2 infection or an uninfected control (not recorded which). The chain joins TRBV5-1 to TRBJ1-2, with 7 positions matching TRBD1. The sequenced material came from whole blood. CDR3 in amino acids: CASSLGQDYGYTF. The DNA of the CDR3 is TGCGCCAGCAGCCTTGGACAGGATTATGGCTACACCTTC.